Sequencing of this T cell receptor (beta chain) was carried out in a study of blood T cell repertoires in COVID-19. Using immunoSEQ multiplex PCR, the repertoire was profiled, and TCRdb retains in-frame clones only, with some absent. There are over 95,000 clones in the sample; 81% occur only once, and under 11% lies in the top ten. The CDR3 length is 15 residues. After removal of 2 bases from V and 0 bases from J, the junction contained 4 bases not matched to a gene. Germline lookup yields CDR1 SGHVS and CDR2 FQNEAQ. The chain uses TRBV7-8 and TRBJ2-7, with 7 positions matching TRBD1. Sequencing was carried out using peripheral blood. The clonotype originates from a human donor in a cohort sampled during active COVID-19. This chain's CDR3 is CASSLPRTGSYEQYF. The CDR3 region has the DNA TGTGCCAGCAGCTTACCCCGGACAGGCTCCTACGAGCAGTACTTC.